Listed below are T cell receptor beta chains from one sample, sequenced in a study of T-cell memory formation after mild COVID-19. TCRdb recomputed calls from the 5' RACE reads with MiXCR, one row per CDR3 protein. The sample lists around 370,000 distinct CDR3 sequences; approximately 21% were seen once. Sequences were obtained from PBMCs or a T cell subset sorted from them (not recorded which). Every receptor here comes from an adult woman who had mild COVID-19 (a few samples of this study predate the infection). Cell type and time point are not known. Each CDR3 is given without its conserved first and last residue.

len	v_gene	j_gene	CDR3aa
11	TRBV4-1	TRBJ2-7	ASSQPNGDEQY
13	TRBV5-6	TRBJ1-4	ASSGQDATNEKLF
12	TRBV27	TRBJ1-1	ASSFRAGTTEAF
10	TRBV5-1	TRBJ1-1	ASTDRGTEAF
13	TRBV25-1	TRBJ2-5	ASSEYPGGQETQY
16	TRBV11-2	TRBJ2-5	ASGRGTSGGPKKETQY
13	TRBV12-3/TRBV12-4	TRBJ2-7	ASSLGLAGAYEQY
13	TRBV15	TRBJ2-7	ATSRLAGETYEQY
11	TRBV24-1	TRBJ1-5	ATSDLSGEPQH
10	TRBV12-3/TRBV12-4	TRBJ2-7	ASGQYSYEQY
13	TRBV27	TRBJ1-2	ASSLSRGGGYGYT